This TCR beta chain was profiled in a study of T cell responses to AZD1222 COVID-19 vaccine. The assay was immunoSEQ multiplex PCR, and TCRdb's table has in-frame clones only and misses some. There are more than 100,000 clones in the sample; over 80% occur only once, and approximately 8% lies in the top ten. The germline CDR1 and CDR2 sequences are PRHDT and FYEKMQ (reference sequence). The V gene lost 1 base and the J gene lost 1 base, with 5 bases spanning the gap. CDR3 length: 15 amino acids. This receptor was identified in an adult who received the AZD1222 COVID-19 vaccine. The gene calls are TRBV13 and TRBJ2-6; tentative D call: TRBD1 (5 bases). The material sequenced was peripheral blood, taken 28 days after the second AZD1222 dose. CDR3 residues: CASSLAGSGANVLTF. DNA of the CDR3: TGTGCCAGCAGCTTAGCAGGGTCTGGGGCCAACGTCCTGACTTTC.